Below are 20 T cell receptor beta chains sequenced from a single sample in a study of graft-versus-host responses after intestinal transplantation. Clones were read by immunoSEQ multiplex PCR, and TCRdb kept only the in-frame ones, dropping some. The table includes fewer than 95,000 clones, just over 90% detected once. No antigen has been assigned to these receptors. The material sequenced was unstimulated CD8+ T cells sorted from spleen or lymph node cells, taken before intestinal transplant. The receptors come from a human donor who received an intestinal transplant.

The chain joins TRBV29-1 to TRBJ1-2; D may be TRBD1 (6 bases). The CDR3 runs 11 residues. The germline V and J ends were trimmed by 5 bases and 6 bases, with 10 bases remaining between them. Germline V gives CDR1 SQVTM, CDR2 ANQGSEA. The CDR3 spells CSVMTGDGYTF. The CDR3 DNA reads as TGCAGCGTTATGACAGGAGATGGCTACACCTTC.

The CDR3 here is CASSRGAGARNTEAFF. DNA of the CDR3: TGTGCCAGTAGTAGAGGGGCAGGGGCGCGAAACACTGAAGCTTTCTTT. The chain uses TRBV19 and TRBJ1-1; perhaps TRBD1 as D (6 bases). V was cut by 4 bases and J by 2 bases, with 17 bases left in between. The CDR3 covers 16 residues. The germline V gene has CDR1 LNHDA and CDR2 SQIVND (reference sequence).

The count of this clone is one. The genes are TRBV5-5 and TRBJ2-7; TRBD1 matches 7 bases. V was clipped by 1 base and J by 3 bases; unmatched bases: 7. The germline CDR1 and CDR2 sequences are SGHKS and YYEKEE (reference sequence). The CDR3 runs to 15 residues. The CDR3 protein is CASSLFGTEYYEQYF. The CDR3 DNA follows: TGTGCCAGCAGCTTGTTCGGGACAGAGTACTACGAGCAGTACTTC.

The V and J genes are TRBV7-9 and TRBJ2-6; D gene uncertain. This CDR3 is built from 16 residues. Per the germline V gene, CDR1 is SEHNR and CDR2 is FQNEAQ (reference sequence). V was shortened by 5 bases and J by 3 bases, with 14 bases between the two germline ends. This CDR3 reads CASSPGYKYGANVLTF. Here the CDR3 DNA reads TGTGCCAGCAGCCCCGGTTATAAGTATGGGGCCAACGTCCTGACTTTC.

This chain joins TRBV10-3 and TRBJ2-7; D not resolved. CDR3 length: 12 residues. Germline CDR1 reads ENHRY; CDR2 reads SYGVKD. Trimming took 0 bases from V and 5 from J, leaving 5 bases between them. CDR3 DNA sequence: TGTGCCATCAGTGAGTCGTATGACGAGCAGTACTTC. Translated: CAISESYDEQYF.

The chain has TRBV11-3 and TRBJ2-7; maybe TRBD1 (6 bases). The V and J ends lost 5 bases and 3 bases respectively, with 23 bases between them. The length of the CDR3 is 17 residues. Germline V gene data show CDR1 as SGHNT and CDR2 as YENEEA. CDR3 amino acids: CASSPGTPTVYYYEQYF. The CDR3 DNA follows: TGTGCCAGCAGCCCCGGGACACCGACGGTGTATTACTACGAGCAGTACTTC.

The chain joins TRBV11-2 to TRBJ1-1; TRBD1 matches at 7 bases. The germline CDR1 and CDR2 sequences are SGHAT and FQNNGV. J lost 4 bases, V lost 3 bases, and 5 bases had no gene match. CDR3 size: 14 residues. CDR3 nucleotides: TGTGCCAGCAGCTTGGCTACAGGGGTCACTGAAGCTTTCTTT. Translating gives CASSLATGVTEAFF.

The rearrangement joins TRBV30 to TRBJ1-1; no clear D. Germline V lookup: CDR1 GTSNPN, CDR2 SVGIG (reference sequence). Deletions cut 3 bases from V and 10 bases from J, with 24 bases between. This CDR3 has 15 residues. The CDR3 DNA reads TGTGCCTGGAGCCCATCGCCGGGCGGGAACCGATCAGCTTTCTTT. Its translation: CAWSPSPGGNRSAFF.

This chain uses TRBV9 with TRBJ2-7; no clear D. The CDR3 runs 10 residues. V lost 7 bases to trimming and J lost 6 bases, with 8 bases between them. Germline values: CDR1 SGDLS, CDR2 YYNGEE. The CDR3 DNA follows: TGTGCCAGCTCGGGTTCCGAGCAGTACTTC. Amino acid sequence: CASSGSEQYF.

V usage is TRBV29-1 and J usage is TRBJ1-2; 7 bases align to TRBD1. This CDR3 is 13 amino acids long. Germline loops: CDR1 SQVTM, CDR2 ANQGSEA. V lost 7 bases to trimming and J lost 5 bases; unmatched junction nucleotides: 10. DNA of the CDR3: TGCAGCGCCCTTGGGGACAGTTTATATGGCTACACCTTC. This codes for CSALGDSLYGYTF.

Written as DNA, the CDR3 is TGTGCCAGCAGTTTAAGATCAGGGGGCATCACTGAAGCTTTCTTT. Amino acids: CASSLRSGGITEAFF. The chain has TRBV27 and TRBJ1-1, with 8 bases identical to TRBD1. CDR1 is MNHEY, CDR2 SMNVEV, per germline (reference sequence). J lost 4 bases, V lost 2 bases, and 6 bases had no gene match. This CDR3 contains 15 residues.

This chain uses TRBV7-9 with TRBJ2-3, with 16 bases matching TRBD2. This CDR3 region has 17 residues. Germline CDR1 SEHNR, CDR2 FQNEAQ (reference sequence). J lost 7 bases, V lost 5 bases, and 9 bases had no gene match. As DNA, the CDR3 is TGTGCCAGCAGCCCAGGGACTAGCGGGGGGGTCCAGTATACGCAGTATTTT. It encodes CASSPGTSGGVQYTQYF.

This rearrangement joins TRBV7-9 to TRBJ2-3; possible D gene TRBD2, 6 bases. The germline V gene encodes CDR1 SEHNR and CDR2 FQNEAQ (reference sequence). Trimming shortened V by 5 bases and J by 2 bases, and 17 bases separated the two germline ends. The CDR3 length is 16 residues. The CDR3 spells CASSPPFGGLTDTQYF. The CDR3 coding sequence is TGTGCCAGCAGCCCGCCTTTCGGAGGGCTCACAGATACGCAGTATTTT.

The rearrangement links TRBV14 to TRBJ2-3; D may be TRBD2 (6 bases). CDR1 is SGHDN, CDR2 FVKESK, per germline. This CDR3 is built from 17 residues. Trimming took 1 base from V and 4 from J, leaving 18 bases between them. CDR3 DNA: TGTGCCAGCAGCCAAGTAAAGATTGGGGACTCATCAGATACGCAGTATTTT. Translation: CASSQVKIGDSSDTQYF.

The chain joins TRBV19 to TRBJ1-1; D unresolved. Germline V CDR1 and CDR2: LNHDA, SQIVND (reference sequence). The CDR3 runs 11 residues. Trimming stripped 11 bases from V and 4 bases from J, with 11 bases between. The CDR3 DNA sequence: TGTGCCCTAGGAGTTGGCACTGAAGCTTTCTTT. Translating gives CALGVGTEAFF.

This rearrangement joins TRBV7-6 to TRBJ2-7, with a possible D match to TRBD1 (6 bases). Germline values: CDR1 SGHVS, CDR2 FNYEAQ. Trimming took 1 base from V and 1 from J, leaving 14 bases between them. This CDR3 has 16 residues. DNA of the CDR3: TGTGCCAGCAGCTTAGGCGATGGGGGCGGGTCCTACGAGCAGTACTTC. Its protein is CASSLGDGGGSYEQYF.

This chain links TRBV11-2 with TRBJ1-1, with 8 bases aligning to TRBD1. Germline CDR1 SGHAT, CDR2 FQNNGV. The CDR3 has 16 residues. V lost 10 bases to trimming and J lost 1 base; unmatched junction nucleotides: 14. DNA of the CDR3: TGTGCCACCCGAGACCTCAGGGGGCTGGCGAACACTGAAGCTTTCTTT. Amino acids: CATRDLRGLANTEAFF.

The rearrangement links TRBV2 to TRBJ2-1; TRBD2 is a possible D gene (5 bases). Trimming took 10 bases from V and 0 from J, leaving 7 bases between them. The CDR3 runs 12 residues. Germline lookup yields CDR1 SNHLY and CDR2 FYNNEI. This CDR3 is CATRGSYNEQFF. The CDR3 DNA reads as TGTGCCACCCGGGGCTCCTACAATGAGCAGTTCTTC. Full variable domain (missing parts from reference TRBV2 and TRBJ2-1): EPEVTQTPSHQVTQMGQEVILRCVPISNHLYFYWYRQILGQKVEFLVSFYNNEISEKSEIFDDQFSVERPDGSNFTLKIRSTKLEDSAMYFCATRGSYNEQFFGPGTRLTVL.

The chain uses TRBV19 and TRBJ1-1, with TRBD1 matching over 8 bases. This CDR3 comprises 13 residues. Germline CDR1 and CDR2: LNHDA and SQIVND (reference sequence). Trimming at V came to 8 bases and at J to 6 bases, leaving 8 bases not matched to a gene. CDR3 residues: CASSWTGTAEAFF. The CDR3 DNA sequence: TGTGCCAGTTCCTGGACAGGGACCGCTGAAGCTTTCTTT.

The chain joins TRBV27 to TRBJ1-1, with D tentatively TRBD1 (5 bases). CDR1 is MNHEY, CDR2 SMNVEV, per germline (reference sequence). V was shortened by 2 bases and J by 4 bases, with 11 bases between the two germline ends. The CDR3 is 14 residues long. CDR3 loop: CASSLQGQGTEAFF. In DNA, the CDR3 is TGTGCCAGCAGTTTACAGGGTCAGGGCACTGAAGCTTTCTTT.